This TCR beta chain is drawn from a study of T cell repertoires in aging, cancer and after chemotherapy. Study-wide background: Glioblastoma patients receiving temozolomide-based therapy gave paired samples before and after chemotherapy. Study-level findings and limits: In cancer patients, declining TCR diversity with age involved lost richness and lost evenness.

The template was genomic DNA from peripheral blood, not RNA. A mixed TRB-A/B primer pool amplified rearranged TRB by multiplex touch-down PCR. TCRdb reprocessed the multiplex PCR reads via MiXCR and lists one record per CDR3 protein. The sample lists 3,000 or so distinct CDR3 sequences, around 35% occurring once. Trimming cost V 1 base and J 5 bases, with 14 bases left between them. From germline, CDR1 is LNHNV and CDR2 YYDKDF (reference sequence). The CDR3 is 15 residues long. In regard to this clonotype: As yet, its antigen is unknown.

This receptor was identified in a human donor with a solid tumor. The rearrangement links TRBV15 to TRBJ2-5; D may match TRBD1 or TRBD2 (6 bases each). The sample comprised blood. The CDR3 region has the DNA TGTGCCACCAGCAGAGGGGGGGCTGGGGGGGAGACCCAGTACTTC. Translated, it gives CATSRGGAGGETQYF.